These 26 T cell receptor beta chains share one sample of origin, sequenced in a study of blood T cell repertoires in COVID-19. The data were produced by immunoSEQ multiplex PCR, yet TCRdb's version contains in-frame clones alone and is incomplete. The table has around 250,000 clones, around nine tenths seen once. The sequencing sample was made of peripheral blood. The receptors were gathered from a woman aged 55-70 years who had recovered from COVID-19.

The genes are TRBV11-3 and TRBJ2-1; D perhaps matches TRBD2 (5 bases). From germline, CDR1 is SGHNT and CDR2 YENEEA. Trimming pared 5 bases from V and 1 base from J, leaving 12 bases between. The CDR3 is made up of 15 amino acids. The CDR3 is CASSPGSGSYNEQFF. Here the CDR3 DNA reads TGTGCCAGCAGCCCGGGCTCGGGGTCCTACAATGAGCAGTTCTTC.

This chain connects TRBV9 to TRBJ2-5, with a weak D call TRBD2 (6 bases). Germline assignment: CDR1 SGDLS and CDR2 YYNGEE. The CDR3 has 14 residues. Between the trimmed V and J ends, which lost 4 bases and 4 bases, there was a span of 14 bases. The CDR3 region is CASSIGGSSETQYF. The CDR3 DNA follows: TGTGCCAGCAGCATCGGAGGGTCCTCAGAGACCCAGTACTTC.

The chain joins TRBV9 to TRBJ1-6; no clear D gene. The CDR3 runs 14 residues. Trimming cost V 2 bases and J 6 bases, with 9 bases left between them. CDR1 is SGDLS, CDR2 YYNGEE, per germline. CDR3 coding DNA: TGTGCCAGCAGCGTTTCAGGTCTTAATTCACCCCTCCACTTT. Translating gives CASSVSGLNSPLHF.

A note on this clone: Other DNA sequences in the sample encode the same CDR3. The rearrangement links TRBV29-1 to TRBJ2-5; no clear D. V dropped 6 bases and J dropped 3 bases, with 8 bases sitting between them. CDR1 and CDR2 from the germline V gene are SQVTM and ANQGSEA. The CDR3 is 11 amino acids. CDR3 region: CSVQPKETQYF. The DNA for the CDR3 is TGCAGCGTACAGCCGAAAGAGACCCAGTACTTC. The variable domain in full, completed from reference TRBV29-1 and TRBJ2-5, reads SAVISQKPSRDICQRGTSLTIQCQVDSQVTMMFWYRQQPGQSLTLIATANQGSEATYESGFVIDKFPISRPNLTFSTLTVSNMSPEDSSIYLCSVQPKETQYFGPGTRLLVL.

The chain uses TRBV5-1 and TRBJ2-1; possibly TRBD2 for D (5 bases). CDR1 is SGHRS and CDR2 is YFSETQ in the germline V gene. CDR3 size: 16 residues. Trimming pared 0 bases from V and 1 base from J, leaving 11 bases between. The CDR3 DNA sequence: TGCGCCAGCAGCTTGGAGGGAGCCACATCCTACAATGAGCAGTTCTTC. Translating it yields CASSLEGATSYNEQFF.

V is TRBV2 and J is TRBJ1-1; D is unresolved. The CDR3 length is 11 residues. Germline V gene sequence: CDR1 SNHLY, CDR2 FYNNEI. V lost 6 bases to trimming and J lost 7 bases, with 9 bases between them. In nucleotides, the CDR3 is TGTGCCAGCAGGGAGGATATTGAAGCTTTCTTT. As protein: CASREDIEAFF.

J is TRBJ2-1 and V is TRBV3-1 (or the pseudogene TRBV3-2), with 7 bases fitting TRBD2. V was clipped by 1 base and J by 3 bases; unmatched bases: 3. The germline CDR1 and CDR2 sequences are LGHDT and YNNKEL (reference sequence). This CDR3 has 15 amino acids. CDR3 DNA: TGTGCCAGCAGCCAAGGTAAGCGGGGCTACAATGAGCAGTTCTTC. Its translation: CASSQGKRGYNEQFF.

This chain connects TRBV20-1 to TRBJ1-1, with 7 bases fitting TRBD1. V dropped 3 bases and J dropped 12; count of bases not matched to a gene: 7. This CDR3 is built from 11 residues. Germline V gene data show CDR1 as DFQATT and CDR2 as SNEGSKA (reference sequence). The CDR3 is CSARATGHTFF. The CDR3 bases are TGCAGTGCTAGGGCGACAGGGCATACTTTCTTT.

The CDR3 reads CASSGQGHEKLFF. CDR3 sequence (DNA): TGTGCCAGCAGCGGACAGGGGCATGAAAAACTGTTTTTT. The rearrangement links TRBV28 to TRBJ1-4, with 9 bases identical to TRBD1. This CDR3 region has 13 residues. Germline loops: CDR1 MDHEN, CDR2 SYDVKM. J was trimmed by 6 bases and V by 6 bases; bases with no gene match: 2.

This clone was picked up one time. This chain links TRBV5-4 with TRBJ2-7, with no clear D. Trimming left V 4 bases short and J 3 bases short, with 11 bases between. This CDR3 region has 13 residues. Germline CDR1 is SGHNT and CDR2 is YYREEE (reference sequence). CDR3 region: CASSQHAGYEQYF. As DNA, the CDR3 is TGTGCCAGCAGCCAACACGCAGGCTACGAGCAGTACTTC.

V gene TRBV7-9 combines with J gene TRBJ1-1; a weak D match, TRBD1 (6 bases). Germline V gene lookup returns CDR1 SEHNR and CDR2 FQNEAQ (reference sequence). The V end lost 2 bases, the J end lost 4 bases, and 23 bases lay between the germline ends. The CDR3 totals 18 residues. CDR3 sequence: CASSLLPGSGGVGTEAFF. CDR3 in DNA: TGTGCCAGCAGCTTACTCCCGGGGTCGGGGGGCGTCGGCACTGAAGCTTTCTTT.

This chain connects TRBV19 to TRBJ2-2; 9 positions match TRBD1. Germline V CDR1 and CDR2: LNHDA, SQIVND (reference sequence). This CDR3 region has 16 residues. With V trimmed by 0 bases and J by 7 bases, 6 bases remained unmatched. The CDR3 is CASSIDHDRGVGELFF. Written as DNA, the CDR3 is TGTGCCAGTAGTATAGATCATGACAGGGGGGTCGGGGAGCTGTTTTTT.

This chain links TRBV27 with TRBJ1-2; D ambiguous. Germline-derived CDR1 and CDR2 are MNHEY and SMNVEV (reference sequence). CDR3 size: 14 residues. Deletions cut 0 bases from V and 3 bases from J, with 8 bases between. CDR3: CASSLSGGDYGYTF. CDR3 DNA sequence: TGTGCCAGCAGTTTATCGGGAGGCGACTATGGCTACACCTTC.

J is TRBJ1-2 and V is TRBV28; possibly TRBD1 for D (5 bases). Germline assignment: CDR1 MDHEN and CDR2 SYDVKM. The germline V and J ends were trimmed by 3 bases and 10 bases, with 12 bases remaining between them. This CDR3 spans 12 amino acids. The CDR3 DNA sequence: TGTGCCAGCAGTTTGGGGCAGGGTACCTACACCTTC. Protein product: CASSLGQGTYTF.

The chain employs TRBV3-1 (or the pseudogene TRBV3-2) and TRBJ2-3; the D gene is possibly TRBD1 (5 bases). This CDR3 spans 13 amino acids. Germline V gene sequence: CDR1 LGHDT, CDR2 YNNKEL (reference sequence). Trimming cost V 4 bases and J 2 bases, with 7 bases left between them. DNA for the CDR3: TGTGCCAGCAGCCCGGACACCACAGATACGCAGTATTTT. This translates into CASSPDTTDTQYF.

This clone was seen more than once but under ten times. This rearrangement joins TRBV9 to TRBJ2-1, with 9 bases fitting TRBD1. Unmatched junction bases numbered 17, after V lost 5 bases and J lost 8 bases. The CDR3 has 17 residues. Germline assignment: CDR1 SGDLS and CDR2 YYNGEE. The DNA of the CDR3 is TGTGCCAGCAGTCTAATTCGGACCGGGACAGGGAACGATGAGCAGTTCTTC. Translation gives CASSLIRTGTGNDEQFF.

In this sample, this clone turned up a few times. This chain uses TRBV25-1 with TRBJ2-5; 7 bases agree with TRBD1. Germline V gives CDR1 MGHDK, CDR2 SYGVNS. CDR3 size: 13 residues. The ends lost 6 bases at V and 5 bases at J; junction bases unmatched: 6. CDR3 DNA: TGTGCCAGCAGCAGACAGGGTTTCGAGACCCAGTACTTC. It yields the protein CASSRQGFETQYF.

This clone was counted once. The chain recombines TRBV18 with TRBJ1-2; D is ambiguous. Germline loops: CDR1 KGHSH, CDR2 LQKENI. The V end lost 8 bases, the J end lost 0 bases, and 10 bases lay between the germline ends. This CDR3 has 13 amino acids. The CDR3 spells CASALQTNYGYTF. The CDR3 bases are TGTGCCAGCGCACTGCAGACTAACTATGGCTACACCTTC. Drawing the rest from reference TRBV18 and TRBJ1-2, the complete variable domain is NAGVMQNPRHLVRRRGQEARLRCSPMKGHSHVYWYRQLPEEGLKFMVYLQKENIIDESGMPKERFSAEFPKEGPSILRIQQVVRGDSAAYFCASALQTNYGYTFGSGTRLTVV.

This clone turned up a few times. The chain joins TRBV9 to TRBJ1-2; 7 nucleotides match TRBD1. Germline CDR1 SGDLS, CDR2 YYNGEE. V gave up 4 bases and J gave up 8 bases; unmatched junction bases: 17. CDR3 length: 16 amino acids. The CDR3, as DNA: TGTGCCAGCAGCCGTACTAATACAGGGGAAGGGGACGGCTACACCTTC. Translating it yields CASSRTNTGEGDGYTF.

V gene TRBV5-8 combines with J gene TRBJ2-3, with a weak D call TRBD2 (6 bases). The V end lost 8 bases, the J end lost 4 bases, and 20 bases lay between the germline ends. The germline V gene has CDR1 SGHTS and CDR2 YDEGEE. This CDR3 is built from 15 residues. This CDR3 reads CASRQTSLAADTQYF. For the CDR3, the DNA is TGTGCCAGTAGGCAGACTAGTTTGGCGGCAGATACGCAGTATTTT.

This sequence joins TRBV27 and TRBJ1-6; 7 positions match TRBD1. Germline CDR1 is MNHEY and CDR2 is SMNVEV (reference sequence). The CDR3 sequence is 21 residues long. Unmatched junction bases numbered 19, after V lost 5 bases and J lost 0 bases. The CDR3 DNA is TGTGCCAGCAGTCTAACAGGGGCAGGGTCCCTCCTCAGCTCCTATAATTCACCCCTCCACTTT. Translation gives CASSLTGAGSLLSSYNSPLHF.

V and J are TRBV5-6 and TRBJ2-1; 9 bases agree with TRBD2. There are 15 residues in the CDR3. Germline CDR1 and CDR2: SGHDT and YYEEEE. The V segment lost 2 bases and the J segment 10 bases; nucleotides outside the gene matches: 10. The CDR3 sequence is CASSFVSGGRREQFF. The CDR3 DNA reads as TGTGCCAGCAGCTTCGTGAGCGGGGGGCGACGCGAGCAGTTCTTC. The full variable domain, rest sourced from reference TRBV5-6 and TRBJ2-1, is DAGVTQSPTHLIKTRGQQVTLRCSPKSGHDTVSWYQQALGQGPQFIFQYYEEEERQRGNFPDRFSGHQFPNYSSELNVNALLLGDSALYLCASSFVSGGRREQFFGPGTRLTVL.

The rearrangement joins TRBV19 to TRBJ2-7, with 12 bases fitting TRBD1. V lost 5 bases and J lost 2; bases outside the gene matches: 7. The germline V gene has CDR1 LNHDA and CDR2 SQIVND (reference sequence). The CDR3 runs 16 residues. This chain's CDR3 is CASSAAGTGGTYEQYF. Here the CDR3 DNA reads TGTGCCAGTAGTGCGGCCGGGACAGGGGGCACCTACGAGCAGTACTTC.

This clone was seen just once. The V gene is TRBV19, the J gene TRBJ1-3, with TRBD1 matching over 8 bases. With 2 bases clipped from V and 0 bases from J, the junction kept 3 bases outside the gene matches. The V gene's germline CDR1 is LNHDA and CDR2 SQIVND (reference sequence). The CDR3 extends over 16 amino acids. The CDR3 region has the DNA TGTGCCAGTAGTATAACCGGGACAGGCTCTGGAAACACCATATATTTT. It encodes CASSITGTGSGNTIYF. Variable domain in full (rest from reference TRBV19 and TRBJ1-3): DGGITQSPKYLFRKEGQNVTLSCEQNLNHDAMYWYRQDPGQGLRLIYYSQIVNDFQKGDIAEGYSVSREKKESFPLTVTSAQKNPTAFYLCASSITGTGSGNTIYFGEGSWLTVV.

This rearrangement joins TRBV19 to TRBJ1-1; D gene ambiguous. Germline CDR1 LNHDA, CDR2 SQIVND (reference sequence). Trimming removed 9 bases at V and 7 bases at J, with 18 bases between. The CDR3 extends over 13 amino acids. This chain's CDR3 is CARPREGGGEAFF. DNA of the CDR3: TGTGCCAGGCCTCGTGAGGGCGGTGGTGAAGCTTTCTTT.

This clone was seen a few times. The chain links TRBV7-2 to TRBJ1-6, with D tentatively TRBD1 (5 bases). The germline CDR1 and CDR2 sequences are SGHTA and FQGNSA. V shed 4 bases and J shed 7 bases, with 14 bases lying between them. This CDR3 spans 15 amino acids. This chain's CDR3 is CASSSWFGGNSPLHF. Written as DNA, the CDR3 is TGTGCCAGCAGCTCTTGGTTCGGGGGAAATTCACCCCTCCACTTT.